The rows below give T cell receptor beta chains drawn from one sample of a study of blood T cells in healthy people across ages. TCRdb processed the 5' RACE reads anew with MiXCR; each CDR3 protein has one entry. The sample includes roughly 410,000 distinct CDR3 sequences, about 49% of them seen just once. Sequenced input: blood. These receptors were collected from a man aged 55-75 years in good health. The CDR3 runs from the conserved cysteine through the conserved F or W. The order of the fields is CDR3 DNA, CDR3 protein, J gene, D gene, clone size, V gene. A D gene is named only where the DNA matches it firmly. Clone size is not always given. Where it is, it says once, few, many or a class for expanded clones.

CDR3 DNA: TGTGCCAGCAGCCAACTTCGCCGGAAGCAGTTCTTC
CDR3 protein: CASSQLRRKQFF
J gene: TRBJ2-1
D gene: .
clone size: once
V gene: TRBV3-1

CDR3 DNA: TGCGCCAGCAGCCAAGATCTATCCGTAAGACTCTATGGCTACACCTTC
CDR3 protein: CASSQDLSVRLYGYTF
J gene: TRBJ1-2
D gene: .
clone size: few
V gene: TRBV4-3

CDR3 DNA: TGCGCCAGCAGCCCCCGGACTAGCGTCTACAATGAGCAGTTCTTC
CDR3 protein: CASSPRTSVYNEQFF
J gene: TRBJ2-1
D gene: TRBD2
clone size: .
V gene: TRBV5-1

CDR3 DNA: TGTGCCAGCAATGACACCCCTAATGGCTACACCTTC
CDR3 protein: CASNDTPNGYTF
J gene: TRBJ1-2
D gene: .
clone size: many
V gene: TRBV7-2

CDR3 DNA: TGTGCCAGCAGCCCCCCCGGACTAGGGCCAGATACGCAGTATTTT
CDR3 protein: CASSPPGLGPDTQYF
J gene: TRBJ2-3
D gene: TRBD2
clone size: .
V gene: TRBV9

CDR3 DNA: TGTGCCAGCAGCTCAGAGCGGGGGGTGATAAACGAGCAGTACTTC
CDR3 protein: CASSSERGVINEQYF
J gene: TRBJ2-7
D gene: TRBD2
clone size: .
V gene: TRBV7-6

CDR3 DNA: TGTGCCAGCAGCGGAGTGACAGACAGCCTAGGGCGCAATGAGCAGTACTTC
CDR3 protein: CASSGVTDSLGRNEQYF
J gene: TRBJ2-5
D gene: .
clone size: .
V gene: TRBV11-2

CDR3 DNA: TGTGCCAGCAGCCCTCGGACCGTCATGAACACTGAAGCTTTCTTT
CDR3 protein: CASSPRTVMNTEAFF
J gene: TRBJ1-1
D gene: .
clone size: .
V gene: TRBV11-2

CDR3 DNA: TGTGCCAGCAGCTTAAGTATAACGAACCCCACACAGGGTACGCAGTATTTT
CDR3 protein: CASSLSITNPTQGTQYF
J gene: TRBJ2-3
D gene: .
clone size: few
V gene: TRBV7-2

CDR3 DNA: TGTGCCACCAGTGATGTTACTGGGGCCAATGAGCAGTTCTTC
CDR3 protein: CATSDVTGANEQFF
J gene: TRBJ2-1
D gene: .
clone size: once
V gene: TRBV24-1

CDR3 DNA: TGTGCCAGCAGTGAGAGACAGGGGAGACGGCCCCAGCATTTT
CDR3 protein: CASSERQGRRPQHF
J gene: TRBJ1-5
D gene: TRBD1
clone size: .
V gene: TRBV6-1

CDR3 DNA: TGTGCCAGCTCACGAACCGGGACAGGGGGCAACGAGCAGTACTTC
CDR3 protein: CASSRTGTGGNEQYF
J gene: TRBJ2-7
D gene: TRBD1
clone size: .
V gene: TRBV18

CDR3 DNA: TGCGCCAGCAGCTTGGCCGGGACAGGGGAGAATGGTGAGCAGTTCTTC
CDR3 protein: CASSLAGTGENGEQFF
J gene: TRBJ2-1
D gene: TRBD1
clone size: few
V gene: TRBV5-1

CDR3 DNA: TGCGCCAGCAGCTACGGGACACCTCTCTCCTACGAGCAGTACTTC
CDR3 protein: CASSYGTPLSYEQYF
J gene: TRBJ2-7
D gene: .
clone size: .
V gene: TRBV5-1

CDR3 DNA: TGTGCCAGCAGCTCCGGACAGGGGTCCTTTATTAAATATGGCTACACCTTC
CDR3 protein: CASSSGQGSFIKYGYTF
J gene: TRBJ1-2
D gene: TRBD1
clone size: .
V gene: TRBV5-8

CDR3 DNA: TGTGCCAGCAGTTCCCCGGCGGTGACAGATACGCAGTATTTT
CDR3 protein: CASSSPAVTDTQYF
J gene: TRBJ2-3
D gene: .
clone size: .
V gene: TRBV28

CDR3 DNA: TGTGCCAGCAGCTTTCCCGACCGACTAGCGGGAGGAAATGAGCAGTTCTTC
CDR3 protein: CASSFPDRLAGGNEQFF
J gene: TRBJ2-1
D gene: TRBD2
clone size: .
V gene: TRBV11-1

CDR3 DNA: TGCAGCGCCCCCGGGGGGACCCAAGAGACCCAGTACTTC
CDR3 protein: CSAPGGTQETQYF
J gene: TRBJ2-5
D gene: TRBD2
clone size: few
V gene: TRBV29-1

CDR3 DNA: TGCAGTGCTAGAGAAGCCGAGACAGGGGGCATTGGCTATGGCTACACCTTC
CDR3 protein: CSAREAETGGIGYGYTF
J gene: TRBJ1-2
D gene: TRBD1
clone size: .
V gene: TRBV20-1

CDR3 DNA: TGCAGCGTTGACAGGTTTACAGATACGCAGTATTTT
CDR3 protein: CSVDRFTDTQYF
J gene: TRBJ2-3
D gene: .
clone size: once
V gene: TRBV29-1

CDR3 DNA: TGTGCCAGCAGCTTAGTAGGACGGGAGCGCACGGATACGCAGTATTTT
CDR3 protein: CASSLVGRERTDTQYF
J gene: TRBJ2-3
D gene: .
clone size: .
V gene: TRBV7-9

CDR3 DNA: TGCAGTGCTAGAGATTGGACTAGCGGGAGTAAATCTCGGGAGACCCAGTTCTTC
CDR3 protein: CSARDWTSGSKSRETQFF
J gene: TRBJ2-1
D gene: TRBD2
clone size: .
V gene: TRBV20-1

CDR3 DNA: TGTGCCAGCGGCCAAGTGAACACTGAAGCTTTCTTT
CDR3 protein: CASGQVNTEAFF
J gene: TRBJ1-1
D gene: .
clone size: few
V gene: TRBV9

CDR3 DNA: TGTGCCAGCAGCAAAGAGCGGGGTACGCAGTATTTT
CDR3 protein: CASSKERGTQYF
J gene: TRBJ2-3
D gene: TRBD2
clone size: many
V gene: TRBV7-3

CDR3 DNA: TGCAGTGCTAGGCACACCGATGAGCAGTTCTTC
CDR3 protein: CSARHTDEQFF
J gene: TRBJ2-1
D gene: .
clone size: .
V gene: TRBV20-1

CDR3 DNA: TGTGCCGTGCGCGGGTACCAAGAGACCCAGTACTTC
CDR3 protein: CAVRGYQETQYF
J gene: TRBJ2-5
D gene: .
clone size: many
V gene: TRBV28

CDR3 DNA: TGTGCCAGCAGCGGTACAGGGCCCATCTCCTACAATGAGCAGTTCTTC
CDR3 protein: CASSGTGPISYNEQFF
J gene: TRBJ2-1
D gene: .
clone size: few
V gene: TRBV7-8

CDR3 DNA: TGCGCCAGCAGCTTCACTAGCGTCACACCCTACGAGCAGTACTTC
CDR3 protein: CASSFTSVTPYEQYF
J gene: TRBJ2-7
D gene: TRBD2
clone size: .
V gene: TRBV5-1

CDR3 DNA: TGTGCCAGCAGCTTGATACAGGCAGGCGCCAAAAACATTCAGTACTTC
CDR3 protein: CASSLIQAGAKNIQYF
J gene: TRBJ2-4
D gene: .
clone size: .
V gene: TRBV5-8

CDR3 DNA: TGTGCCTGGGGAAACTACGAGCAGTACTTC
CDR3 protein: CAWGNYEQYF
J gene: TRBJ2-7
D gene: .
clone size: .
V gene: TRBV30

CDR3 DNA: TGTGCCAGCAGCTCAACAGGGGGGGTCGCCCTCTATGGCTACACCTTC
CDR3 protein: CASSSTGGVALYGYTF
J gene: TRBJ1-2
D gene: TRBD1
clone size: .
V gene: TRBV7-3

CDR3 DNA: TGTGCCAGCAGATCGGGGGAGGGGAATGAAAAACTGTTTTTT
CDR3 protein: CASRSGEGNEKLFF
J gene: TRBJ1-4
D gene: .
clone size: few
V gene: TRBV2

CDR3 DNA: TGTGCCAGCATACTAGCGGGACTCAATGAGCAGTTCTTC
CDR3 protein: CASILAGLNEQFF
J gene: TRBJ2-1
D gene: TRBD2
clone size: many
V gene: TRBV18

CDR3 DNA: TGTGCCAGCAGTGAAATCAGGAGTTTCTCCTACGAGCAGTACTTC
CDR3 protein: CASSEIRSFSYEQYF
J gene: TRBJ2-7
D gene: .
clone size: .
V gene: TRBV25-1

CDR3 DNA: TGTGCCAGCAGCCTGGGACGGCAGAATCAGCCCCAGCATTTT
CDR3 protein: CASSLGRQNQPQHF
J gene: TRBJ1-5
D gene: .
clone size: many
V gene: TRBV3-1

CDR3 DNA: TGCAGCGTTGATTCGGGAGTAGCGCGAGCAGATACGCAGTATTTT
CDR3 protein: CSVDSGVARADTQYF
J gene: TRBJ2-3
D gene: .
clone size: few
V gene: TRBV29-1

CDR3 DNA: TGTGCCAGCAGCAGACCTAGCGGCCTCACAGATACGCAGTATTTT
CDR3 protein: CASSRPSGLTDTQYF
J gene: TRBJ2-3
D gene: TRBD2
clone size: .
V gene: TRBV12-3/TRBV12-4

CDR3 DNA: TGTGCCAGCAGGCCCGCTAGCGGGATTGCCTACGAGCAGTACTTC
CDR3 protein: CASRPASGIAYEQYF
J gene: TRBJ2-7
D gene: TRBD2
clone size: .
V gene: TRBV28

CDR3 DNA: TGTGCCAGCAGTCCCCTGGAGGGGGCATATGGACCCCTCCACTTT
CDR3 protein: CASSPLEGAYGPLHF
J gene: TRBJ1-6
D gene: TRBD1
clone size: .
V gene: TRBV28

CDR3 DNA: TGCGCCAGCAGCCAAGGGGACAGGGGCTGGTATGGCTACACCTTC
CDR3 protein: CASSQGDRGWYGYTF
J gene: TRBJ1-2
D gene: TRBD1
clone size: .
V gene: TRBV4-1

CDR3 DNA: TGTGCCAGCACCCCCGGACAGGGATTCACAGATACGCAGTATTTT
CDR3 protein: CASTPGQGFTDTQYF
J gene: TRBJ2-3
D gene: TRBD1
clone size: .
V gene: TRBV6-5

CDR3 DNA: TGCAGTGCTAGACAAGGACAGAGTACTGAAGCTTTCTTT
CDR3 protein: CSARQGQSTEAFF
J gene: TRBJ1-1
D gene: .
clone size: .
V gene: TRBV20-1

CDR3 DNA: TGCAGCGTTGAAGTCGGTGGTCGGGCACGAGGGGGTAGGAACATTCAGTACTTC
CDR3 protein: CSVEVGGRARGGRNIQYF
J gene: TRBJ2-4
D gene: .
clone size: many
V gene: TRBV29-1

CDR3 DNA: TGTGCCAGCAGCTTAGAACAGGGGGCAGCCTACGAGCAGTACTTC
CDR3 protein: CASSLEQGAAYEQYF
J gene: TRBJ2-7
D gene: TRBD1
clone size: few
V gene: TRBV7-2

CDR3 DNA: TGTGCCAGCAGTTACCGGCAAGACCATCAGCCCCAGCATTTT
CDR3 protein: CASSYRQDHQPQHF
J gene: TRBJ1-5
D gene: .
clone size: .
V gene: TRBV6-6

CDR3 DNA: TGTGCCAGCAGCTTAGATTACGGCACGGGGCCGCAGTATTTT
CDR3 protein: CASSLDYGTGPQYF
J gene: TRBJ2-3
D gene: .
clone size: .
V gene: TRBV7-9

CDR3 DNA: TGTGCCTGGAGTGTCGGGAATGAAGCTTTCTTT
CDR3 protein: CAWSVGNEAFF
J gene: TRBJ1-1
D gene: .
clone size: .
V gene: TRBV30

CDR3 DNA: TGTGCCAGCAGCTTAGTGCAGGGCCTAGCTGAGACAGATACGCAGTATTTT
CDR3 protein: CASSLVQGLAETDTQYF
J gene: TRBJ2-3
D gene: .
clone size: .
V gene: TRBV7-2

CDR3 DNA: TGCAGTACTAAATCGGGTGATAGCGGGGGATCCTACGAGCAGTACTTC
CDR3 protein: CSTKSGDSGGSYEQYF
J gene: TRBJ2-7
D gene: TRBD2
clone size: .
V gene: TRBV20-1

CDR3 DNA: TGCAGTGCTAGAGATCCAGGAACGGGGCCACAAGAGACCCAGTACTTC
CDR3 protein: CSARDPGTGPQETQYF
J gene: TRBJ2-5
D gene: .
clone size: once
V gene: TRBV20-1

CDR3 DNA: TGTGCCAGCAGCCACCCAGGGGCTGGAGATACGCAGTATTTT
CDR3 protein: CASSHPGAGDTQYF
J gene: TRBJ2-3
D gene: .
clone size: .
V gene: TRBV14

CDR3 DNA: TGTGCTAGTGGTCGCGACGTGCTCGGCGCAGATACGCAGTATTTT
CDR3 protein: CASGRDVLGADTQYF
J gene: TRBJ2-3
D gene: .
clone size: .
V gene: TRBV12-5

CDR3 DNA: TGCGCCAGCAGGGAGGGACAGGGGGCCTGCAATGAGCAGTTCTTC
CDR3 protein: CASREGQGACNEQFF
J gene: TRBJ2-1
D gene: TRBD1
clone size: .
V gene: TRBV5-1

CDR3 DNA: TGTGCCAGCAGCTTGATTAAGAACACTGAAGCTTTCTTT
CDR3 protein: CASSLIKNTEAFF
J gene: TRBJ1-1
D gene: .
clone size: .
V gene: TRBV7-9

CDR3 DNA: TGTGCCAGCAGTTTAGAGGGGGTCGGATATGGCTACACCTTC
CDR3 protein: CASSLEGVGYGYTF
J gene: TRBJ1-2
D gene: .
clone size: few
V gene: TRBV12-3/TRBV12-4

CDR3 DNA: TGCACCAGCACCACGACAGGGATGAACACTGAAGCTTTCTTT
CDR3 protein: CTSTTTGMNTEAFF
J gene: TRBJ1-1
D gene: TRBD1
clone size: .
V gene: TRBV5-1